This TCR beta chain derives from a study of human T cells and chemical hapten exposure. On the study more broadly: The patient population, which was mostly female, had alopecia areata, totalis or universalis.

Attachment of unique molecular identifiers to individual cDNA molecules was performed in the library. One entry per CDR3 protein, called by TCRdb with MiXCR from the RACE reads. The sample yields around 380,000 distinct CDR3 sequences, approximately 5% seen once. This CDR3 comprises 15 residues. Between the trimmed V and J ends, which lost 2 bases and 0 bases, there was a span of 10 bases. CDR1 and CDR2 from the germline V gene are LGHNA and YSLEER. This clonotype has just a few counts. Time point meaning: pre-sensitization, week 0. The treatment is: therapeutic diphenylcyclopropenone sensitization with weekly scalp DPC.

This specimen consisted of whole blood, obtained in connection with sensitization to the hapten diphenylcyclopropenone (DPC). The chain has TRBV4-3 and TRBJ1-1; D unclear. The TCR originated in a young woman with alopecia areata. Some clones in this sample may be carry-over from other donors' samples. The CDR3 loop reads CASSQKPVMNTEAFF. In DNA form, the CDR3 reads TGCGCCAGCAGCCAAAAGCCAGTTATGAACACTGAAGCTTTCTTT.